This section outlines one T cell receptor beta chain sequence together with its context. Measured with immunoSEQ multiplex PCR; TCRdb has only the in-frame clones, and not every one. The data show about 170,000 clones, about 85% seen once. The J segment lost 2 bases and the V segment lost 8 bases, leaving 6 bases of the junction unmatched. The CDR3 runs to 14 residues. CDR1 and CDR2 (germline): MNHEY, SVGAGI. This entry belongs to a study of blood T cell repertoires in COVID-19. About the research overall: Collection of acute and convalescent COVID-19 samples took place in the United States, Italy and Spain.

This clonotype was sampled from a man older than 75 with COVID-19, enrolled during active disease. The rearrangement uses TRBV6-5 and TRBJ2-3; 8 positions agree with TRBD2. The sequenced sample consisted of peripheral blood. The CDR3, as DNA: TGTGCCAGCCGGGGGGGCATCGCCACAGATACGCAGTATTTT. Its translation: CASRGGIATDTQYF.